This TCR beta chain originates from a study of blood T cell repertoires in COVID-19. Looking at the study overall: COVID-19 samples from acute and convalescent phases originated in the United States, Italy and Spain. T cells, B-cell-depleted T cells, or PBMCs supplied cDNA or gDNA.

V lost 3 bases and J lost 3, with 12 bases in between. This CDR3 contains 15 residues. Germline V gene sequence: CDR1 MDHEN, CDR2 SYDVKM. As originally analysed: Estimates of nucleated cell counts were drawn from the amplification of reference gene primers. Sequenced by immunoSEQ multiplex PCR; TCRdb stores in-frame clones only, minus some. That table furnishes V, J and clone size, whereas the DNA furnished D and trimming. Of 100,000 or so clones in the sample, around nine tenths were seen once. The chain uses TRBV28 and TRBJ1-3; tentative D call: TRBD1 (5 bases). The TCR sequence derives from a woman between 45 and 60 years old in a cohort sampled during active COVID-19. The sample consisted of peripheral blood. As DNA, the CDR3 is TGTGCCAGCAGTTTGGGCAGGGTGGGTGGAAACACCATATATTTT. This translates into CASSLGRVGGNTIYF.